Below are 24 T cell receptor beta chains sequenced from a single sample in a study of Graves' ophthalmopathy and Graves' hyperthyroidism (dated by TCRdb to between 2017 and 2018). TCRdb records Illumina HiSeq 2000 as the sequencer. For repertoire sequencing, TCR beta CDR3 regions were amplified from RNA transcripts. The first round was an RT-PCR using HTBI primers with the Qiagen OneStep RT-PCR kit, and this first round was followed by a second-round multiplex PCR, then size selection and purification. The raw public data were reprocessed by TCRdb itself: fastp quality trimming at Q25, MiXCR clonotype calling, in-frame beta chains only. Records with the same CDR3 protein are collapsed into one entry carrying the most frequent genes and DNA. Present in this sample are 150,000 to 200,000 distinct CDR3 sequences, 35% to 45% of which were seen just once. Less than 9.5% of the sample goes to the ten largest clones.

Sequenced material: peripheral blood. The receptors come from a man aged 25 to 40 with Graves' ophthalmopathy. Donor details come from another sample of the same person, matched by shared clones.

The chain recombines TRBV11-1 with TRBJ2-7; 9 bases are shared with TRBD2. V lost 5 bases, J lost 2 bases, and 10 bases stayed unmatched. Germline-derived CDR1 and CDR2 are SGHAT and FQDESV (reference sequence). The length of the CDR3 is 16 residues. The CDR3 here is CASSRGLAGMAYEQYF. DNA of the CDR3: TGTGCCAGCAGCCGTGGCCTAGCGGGAATGGCCTACGAGCAGTACTTC.

V gene TRBV12-3 or TRBV12-4 combines with J gene TRBJ1-3; D is ambiguous. The CDR3 is 14 amino acids. Trimming left V 7 bases short and J 3 bases short, with 13 bases between. DNA for the CDR3: TGTGCCAGCACCCCTTCGGCCTTTGGAAACACCATATATTTT. Translation: CASTPSAFGNTIYF.

This clonotype was seen many times. The chain couples TRBV6-1 to TRBJ2-7; no firm D call. The CDR3 contains 15 residues. CDR1 and CDR2 (germline): MNHNS, SASEGT. V shed 3 bases and J shed 3 bases, with 15 bases lying between them. CDR3 nucleotides: TGTGCCAGCAGTGATAAAACCCTGACCTTCTACGAGCAGTACTTC. Amino acids: CASSDKTLTFYEQYF.

The chain has TRBV15 and TRBJ1-5; weak D call: TRBD1 (5 bases). This CDR3 is 16 amino acids long. Looked up from germline, CDR1 is LNHNV and CDR2 is YYDKDF (reference sequence). The V gene lost 1 base and the J gene lost 0 bases, with 10 bases spanning the gap. The CDR3 DNA follows: TGTGCCACCAGCAGAGCGGGACCGAATAGCAATCAGCCCCAGCATTTT. This gives the protein CATSRAGPNSNQPQHF.

This clonotype was seen at least ten times. The rearrangement uses TRBV2 and TRBJ2-2, with TRBD1 matching 8 bases. V lost 5 bases, J lost 5 bases, and 7 bases stayed unmatched. CDR1 is SNHLY and CDR2 is FYNNEI in the germline V gene. The CDR3 runs to 15 residues. CDR3 protein: CASSFRQGTTGELFF. The CDR3 DNA sequence: TGTGCCAGCAGTTTTCGACAGGGGACGACCGGGGAGCTGTTTTTT.

In its sample, this clonotype was seen many times. The rearrangement links TRBV10-3 to TRBJ2-7, with 13 bases matching TRBD2. The germline V gene encodes CDR1 ENHRY and CDR2 SYGVKD. The CDR3 spans 15 residues. J lost 2 bases, V lost 6 bases, and 4 bases had no gene match. As DNA, the CDR3 is TGTGCCATCAGCTCCGGGACTAGCGGGACCTACGAGCAGTACTTC. It is translated as CAISSGTSGTYEQYF.

CDR3 sequence: CATSEGGAQPQHF. The CDR3 DNA sequence: TGTGCCACCAGTGAGGGGGGGGCTCAGCCCCAGCATTTT. The chain uses TRBV24-1 and TRBJ1-5; perhaps TRBD1 as D (6 bases). The CDR3 has 13 amino acids. Trimming cost V 4 bases and J 6 bases, with 9 bases left between them. Germline values: CDR1 KGHDR, CDR2 SFDVKD.

CDR3 DNA sequence: TGCGCCAGCAGCTTGGAGGGACAGGGTCCCCACGAGCAGTACTTC. It is translated as CASSLEGQGPHEQYF. The rearrangement links TRBV5-1 to TRBJ2-7; TRBD1 matches at 9 bases. CDR1 SGHRS and CDR2 YFSETQ come from the germline V gene. CDR3 length equals 15 residues. With V trimmed by 0 bases and J by 5 bases, 6 bases remained unmatched.

The V gene is TRBV14, the J gene TRBJ1-2, with D unresolved. Germline V gene sequence: CDR1 SGHDN, CDR2 FVKESK. The CDR3 loop spans 13 amino acids. The V end was cut by 1 base, the J end by 7 bases, with 10 bases between. CDR3: CASSQAGALGYTF. CDR3 in DNA: TGTGCCAGCAGCCAAGCCGGAGCTCTTGGCTACACCTTC.

This clonotype occurred many times. The chain is built from TRBV29-1 and TRBJ1-2; a possible D gene is TRBD1 (5 bases). Germline V gene data show CDR1 as SQVTM and CDR2 as ANQGSEA. V was shortened by 7 bases and J by 4 bases, with 13 bases between the two germline ends. The CDR3 totals 12 residues. DNA for the CDR3: TGCAGCGCAGGGACGGGTGGCTATGGCTACACCTTC. Translating gives CSAGTGGYGYTF.

This clonotype came up a few times. The chain employs TRBV30 and TRBJ1-5; D is unclear. This CDR3 comprises 13 residues. Germline V gives CDR1 GTSNPN, CDR2 SVGIG (reference sequence). The ends were cut back, 2 bases at V and 4 bases at J, with 9 bases in the middle. In DNA, the CDR3 is TGTGCCTGGAGTCCCTATGGAAATCAGCCCCAGCATTTT. Encoded protein: CAWSPYGNQPQHF.

This sequence joins TRBV29-1 and TRBJ2-5; D tentatively fits TRBD1 or TRBD2 (5 bases each). The germline V gene has CDR1 SQVTM and CDR2 ANQGSEA. V was trimmed by 3 bases and J by 6 bases, leaving 14 bases between them. There are 13 residues in the CDR3. The CDR3 is CSVDSRDGKTQYF. CDR3 coding DNA: TGCAGCGTTGATTCCCGGGACGGGAAGACCCAGTACTTC.

This clonotype was recorded many times. The rearrangement uses TRBV30 and TRBJ1-2, with 7 nucleotides matching TRBD1. CDR3 length equals 15 residues. J was trimmed by 5 bases and V by 3 bases; bases with no gene match: 12. The V gene's germline CDR1 is GTSNPN and CDR2 SVGIG (reference sequence). The CDR3 DNA reads TGTGCCTGGAGCAGGGGGGGATTTAGAGATTATGGCTACACCTTC. Translated, it gives CAWSRGGFRDYGYTF.

This clonotype was found many times. The J gene is TRBJ2-5, the V gene TRBV11-2, with D uncertain. The germline V and J ends were trimmed by 4 bases and 2 bases, with 5 bases remaining between them. The CDR3 length is 12 residues. CDR1 and CDR2 (germline): SGHAT, FQNNGV. CDR3 nucleotide sequence: TGTGCCAGCAGCTCGCCGCAAGAGACCCAGTACTTC. Translation gives CASSSPQETQYF.

This clonotype showed up many times. This rearrangement joins TRBV12-5 to TRBJ1-5; D unresolved. Germline V CDR1 and CDR2: LGHNT, FRNRAP. The ends were cut back, 7 bases at V and 5 bases at J, with 12 bases in the middle. This CDR3 region has 13 residues. The CDR3 nucleotides are TGTGCTAGTGCTCCGGCCGCTTATCAGCCCCAGCATTTT. Translating it yields CASAPAAYQPQHF.

This clonotype occurred a few times. The genes are TRBV3-1 and TRBJ1-1; D ambiguous. This CDR3 spans 14 amino acids. V was cut by 0 bases and J by 1 base, with 6 bases left in between. Germline CDR1 LGHDT, CDR2 YNNKEL (reference sequence). The CDR3 reads CASSQDQKNTEAFF. The CDR3 nucleotides read TGTGCCAGCAGCCAAGATCAGAAGAACACTGAAGCTTTCTTT.

The genes are TRBV29-1 and TRBJ1-5; D remains ambiguous. Per the germline V gene, CDR1 is SQVTM and CDR2 is ANQGSEA. Trimming took 6 bases from V and 1 from J, leaving 13 bases between them. The CDR3 extends over 14 amino acids. CDR3 DNA: TGCAGCGTCACCGAGGCAGGCAGCAATCAGCCCCAGCATTTT. Its protein is CSVTEAGSNQPQHF.

This clonotype was seen at least ten times. V is TRBV7-2 and J is TRBJ2-7, with D possibly matching TRBD2 (5 bases). CDR3 length equals 13 residues. In germline, CDR1 is SGHTA, CDR2 FQGNSA. V was trimmed by 1 base and J by 4 bases, leaving 8 bases between them. The CDR3 sequence is CASSLGRIYEQYF. CDR3 DNA: TGTGCCAGCAGCTTAGGGAGGATATACGAGCAGTACTTC.

This clonotype was detected ten times or more. This chain links TRBV28 with TRBJ1-1; tentatively, D is TRBD1 (6 bases). The CDR3 runs to 15 residues. Trimming took 6 bases from V and 3 from J, leaving 17 bases between them. Germline CDR1 and CDR2: MDHEN and SYDVKM. The CDR3 protein is CASRPWDRGDTEAFF. The CDR3 coding sequence is TGTGCCAGCAGGCCTTGGGATAGGGGGGACACTGAAGCTTTCTTT.

The chain recombines TRBV11-3 with TRBJ1-5; D uncertain. This CDR3 has 14 residues. The germline V and J ends were trimmed by 6 bases and 4 bases, with 13 bases remaining between them. Germline loops: CDR1 SGHNT, CDR2 YENEEA. The CDR3 here is CASRGRTDNQPQHF. Written as DNA, the CDR3 is TGTGCCAGCAGAGGAAGGACGGATAATCAGCCCCAGCATTTT. Looking up the rest from reference TRBV11-3 and TRBJ1-5 gives the full variable domain: EAGVVQSPRYKIIEKKQPVAFWCNPISGHNTLYWYLQNLGQGPELLIRYENEEAVDDSQLPKDRFSAERLKGVDSTLKIQPAELGDSAVYLCASRGRTDNQPQHFGDGTRLSIL.

This clonotype has at least ten counts. The V and J genes are TRBV6-2 or TRBV6-3 and TRBJ2-7; D not certain. Per germline, CDR1 MNHEY and CDR2 SVGEGT. The CDR3 totals 13 residues. V was clipped by 8 bases and J by 6 bases, with 17 bases between them. DNA of the CDR3: TGTGCCAGCTCTCTCGCAGGCGAGATCGAGCAGTACTTC. Translating gives CASSLAGEIEQYF.

This chain connects TRBV12-3 or TRBV12-4 to TRBJ1-2; D unresolved. This CDR3 spans 13 amino acids. Trimming stripped 7 bases from V and 7 bases from J, with 16 bases between. CDR3 sequence: CASTPQWGSGYTF. CDR3 DNA: TGTGCCAGCACCCCCCAGTGGGGTTCTGGCTACACCTTC.

The table lists this clonotype with many counts. V is TRBV6-5 and J is TRBJ1-6; 8 bases are shared with TRBD1. The germline gives CDR1 MNHEY, CDR2 SVGAGI. The junction had 7 bases not matched to a gene; V was cut back by 5 bases and J by 10 bases. The CDR3 length is 14 residues. The CDR3 nucleotides read TGTGCCAGCAGTACCACAGGGGGAAGCTCACCCCTCCACTTT. Translation: CASSTTGGSSPLHF.

At least ten counts were recorded for this clonotype. This rearrangement joins TRBV28 to TRBJ1-5; TRBD1 matches at 7 bases. The ends lost 6 bases at V and 3 bases at J; junction bases unmatched: 5. Germline-derived CDR1 and CDR2 are MDHEN and SYDVKM. This CDR3 spans 14 amino acids. The CDR3 region has the DNA TGTGCCAGCAGCGGGGACAGCTTCAATCAGCCCCAGCATTTT. Encoded protein: CASSGDSFNQPQHF.